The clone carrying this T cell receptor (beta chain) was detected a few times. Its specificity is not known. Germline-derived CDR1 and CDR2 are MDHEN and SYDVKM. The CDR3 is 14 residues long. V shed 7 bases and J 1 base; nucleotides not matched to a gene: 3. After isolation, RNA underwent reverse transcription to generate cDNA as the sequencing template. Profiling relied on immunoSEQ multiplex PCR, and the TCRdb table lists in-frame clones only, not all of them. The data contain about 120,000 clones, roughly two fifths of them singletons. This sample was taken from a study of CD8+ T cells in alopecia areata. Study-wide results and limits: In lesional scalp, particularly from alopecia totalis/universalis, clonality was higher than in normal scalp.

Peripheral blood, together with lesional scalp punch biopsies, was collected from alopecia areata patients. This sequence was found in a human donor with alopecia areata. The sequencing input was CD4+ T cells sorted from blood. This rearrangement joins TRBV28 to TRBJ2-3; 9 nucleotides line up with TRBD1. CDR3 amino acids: CASKRTGGTDTQYF. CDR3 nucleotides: TGTGCCAGCAAGCGGACAGGGGGCACAGATACGCAGTATTTT.